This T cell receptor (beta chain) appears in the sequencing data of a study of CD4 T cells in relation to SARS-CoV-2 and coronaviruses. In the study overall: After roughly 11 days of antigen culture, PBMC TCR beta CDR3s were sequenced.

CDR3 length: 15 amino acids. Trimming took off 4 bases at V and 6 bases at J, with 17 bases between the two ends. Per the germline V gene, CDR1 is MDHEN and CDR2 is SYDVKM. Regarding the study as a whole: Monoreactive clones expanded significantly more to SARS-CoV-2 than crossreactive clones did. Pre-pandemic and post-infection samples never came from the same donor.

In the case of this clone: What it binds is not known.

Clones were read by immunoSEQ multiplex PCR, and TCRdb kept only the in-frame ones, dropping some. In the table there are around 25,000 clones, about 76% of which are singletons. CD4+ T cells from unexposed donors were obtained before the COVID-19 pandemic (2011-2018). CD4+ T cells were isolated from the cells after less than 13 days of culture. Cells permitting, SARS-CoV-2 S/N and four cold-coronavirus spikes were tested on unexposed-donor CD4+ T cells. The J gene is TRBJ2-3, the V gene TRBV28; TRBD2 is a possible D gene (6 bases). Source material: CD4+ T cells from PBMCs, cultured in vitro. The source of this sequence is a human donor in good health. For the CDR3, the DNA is TGTGCCAGCAGTTCGGGGTCGGAGGGTTCGGATACGCAGTATTTT. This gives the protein CASSSGSEGSDTQYF.